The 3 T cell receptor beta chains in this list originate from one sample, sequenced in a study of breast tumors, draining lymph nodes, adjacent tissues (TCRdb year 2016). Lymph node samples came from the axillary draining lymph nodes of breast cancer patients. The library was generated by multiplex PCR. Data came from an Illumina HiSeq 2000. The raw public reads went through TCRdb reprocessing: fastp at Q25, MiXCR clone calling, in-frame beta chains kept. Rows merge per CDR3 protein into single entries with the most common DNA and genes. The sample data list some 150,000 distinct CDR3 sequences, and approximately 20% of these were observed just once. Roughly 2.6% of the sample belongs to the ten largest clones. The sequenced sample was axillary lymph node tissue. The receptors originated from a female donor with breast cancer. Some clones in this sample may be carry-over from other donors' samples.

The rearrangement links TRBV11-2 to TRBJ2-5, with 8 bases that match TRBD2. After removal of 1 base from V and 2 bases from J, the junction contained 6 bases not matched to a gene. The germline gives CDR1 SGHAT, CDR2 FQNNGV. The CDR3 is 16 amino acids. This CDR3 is CASSLVLLAEQETQYF. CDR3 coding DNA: TGTGCCAGCAGCTTAGTACTACTAGCGGAACAAGAGACCCAGTACTTC.

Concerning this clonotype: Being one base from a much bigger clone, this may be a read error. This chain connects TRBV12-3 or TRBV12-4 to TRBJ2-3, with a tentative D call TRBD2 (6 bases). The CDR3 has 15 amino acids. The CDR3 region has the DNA TGTGCCAGCAGTGTAGCGTCTACTAGCACAGGTACGCAGTATTTT. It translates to CASSVASTSTGTQYF.

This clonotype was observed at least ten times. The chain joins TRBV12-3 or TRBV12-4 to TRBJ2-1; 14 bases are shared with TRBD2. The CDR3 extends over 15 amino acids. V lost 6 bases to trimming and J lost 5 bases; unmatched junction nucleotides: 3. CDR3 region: CASRKTSGRDNEQFF. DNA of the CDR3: TGTGCCAGCAGAAAGACTAGCGGGAGGGACAATGAGCAGTTCTTC.